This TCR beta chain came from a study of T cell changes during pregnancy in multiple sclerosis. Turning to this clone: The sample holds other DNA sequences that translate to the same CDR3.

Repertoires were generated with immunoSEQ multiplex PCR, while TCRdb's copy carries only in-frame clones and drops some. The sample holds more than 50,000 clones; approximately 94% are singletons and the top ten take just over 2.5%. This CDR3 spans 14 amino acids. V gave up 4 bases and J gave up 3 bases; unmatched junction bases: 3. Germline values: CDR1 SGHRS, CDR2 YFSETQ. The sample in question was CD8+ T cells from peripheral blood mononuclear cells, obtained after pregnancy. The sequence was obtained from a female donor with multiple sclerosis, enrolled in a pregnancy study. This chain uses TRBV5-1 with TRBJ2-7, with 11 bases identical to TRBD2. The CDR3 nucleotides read TGCGCCAGCAGCAGCGGGACTAGCGGCTACGAGCAGTACTTC. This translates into CASSSGTSGYEQYF.